This TCR beta chain was retrieved from a study of OX40 agonist ivuxolimab in advanced cancers. On this clone: The antigen is undetermined.

Trimming took 2 bases from V and 6 from J; bases not matched to a gene: 5. From germline, CDR1 is SGHTA and CDR2 FQGTGA. The CDR3 is 14 amino acids. Profiled with immunoSEQ multiplex PCR; TCRdb holds only in-frame clones, not every one. Found here are about 50,000 clones, roughly three quarters of them singletons; the top ten hold under 3%. Study conclusions and caveats: CD8+ T cells showed, on average, more clonal expansion than CD4+ cells.

The material was CD4+ or CD8+ T cells sorted from blood, obtained in a trial of the OX40 agonist ivuxolimab. The genes are TRBV7-3 and TRBJ2-3; TRBD2 matches 7 bases. The sequence derives from an adult with an advanced solid tumor such as melanoma, head and neck, liver or kidney cancer. The CDR3 DNA follows: TGTGCCAGCAGCTTAGGCCTAGCGGCGGATACGCAGTATTTT. Its protein product is CASSLGLAADTQYF.